These 20 T cell receptor beta chains share one sample of origin, sequenced in a study of shared clonotypes between healthy human individuals. The table came from immunoSEQ multiplex PCR; TCRdb's copy has only in-frame clones and leaves some out. The sample has fewer than 3 million clones, less than 95% seen once. The sequenced sample consisted of naive CD4+ T cells from PBMCs. Subset in this sample: CD45RA+ positively selected. Every receptor here comes from a man aged 18-30 years in good health. Some clones in this sample may be carry-over from other donors' samples.

The chain recombines TRBV7-9 with TRBJ1-1; D not certain. CDR3 length: 14 residues. The germline gives CDR1 SEHNR, CDR2 FQNEAQ (reference sequence). V lost 5 bases, J lost 4 bases, and 14 bases lay in between. The CDR3 spells CASSRDPEATEAFF. For the CDR3, the DNA is TGTGCCAGCAGCCGAGACCCCGAGGCCACTGAAGCTTTCTTT.

The chain is built from TRBV7-9 and TRBJ2-7; tentative D call: TRBD1 (6 bases). The ends were cut back, 1 base at V and 6 bases at J, with 13 bases in the middle. The CDR3 contains 14 residues. The germline V gene encodes CDR1 SEHNR and CDR2 FQNEAQ (reference sequence). In DNA, the CDR3 is TGTGCCAGCAGCTTAGACAGGGCCAGCGCCGAGCAGTACTTC. This gives the protein CASSLDRASAEQYF.

The chain combines TRBV14 with TRBJ2-5, with TRBD2 identical over 10 bases. There are 17 residues in the CDR3. The V gene's germline CDR1 is SGHDN and CDR2 FVKESK. After removal of 1 base from V and 4 bases from J, the junction contained 9 bases not matched to a gene. The chain's CDR3 is CASSQGKLAGARETQYF. The CDR3 coding sequence is TGTGCCAGCAGCCAAGGGAAGCTAGCGGGGGCCCGAGAGACCCAGTACTTC.

The chain recombines TRBV6-1 with TRBJ1-4; D not resolved. CDR3 length equals 15 residues. Trimming pared 6 bases from V and 6 bases from J, leaving 17 bases between. Germline CDR1 and CDR2: MNHNS and SASEGT. CDR3 amino acids: CASSATSPRYEKLFF. CDR3 DNA: TGTGCCAGCAGCGCAACGTCGCCGCGGTATGAAAAACTGTTTTTT.

CDR3 nucleotide sequence: TGTGCCAGCAGCTTAGTGAGCGGGAGGGCCCCGTTCTTC. It translates to CASSLVSGRAPFF. This chain uses TRBV7-9 with TRBJ2-1, with 10 bases identical to TRBD2. Trimming took 1 base from V and 15 from J; bases not matched to a gene: 6. CDR1 is SEHNR and CDR2 is FQNEAQ in the germline V gene (reference sequence). The CDR3 runs 13 residues. Full variable domain (missing parts from reference TRBV7-9 and TRBJ2-1): DTGVSQNPRHKITKRGQNVTFRCDPISEHNRLYWYRQTLGQGPEFLTYFQNEAQLEKSRLLSDRFSAERPKGSFSTLEIQRTEQGDSAMYLCASSLVSGRAPFFGPGTRLTVL.

V usage is TRBV21-1 and J usage is TRBJ2-1; the listed D gene, TRBD2, was not tested against the DNA. TRBV21-1 is described as a pseudogene. The CDR3 sequence is 20 residues long. In DNA form, the CDR3 reads TGTGCCAGCAGTCAGCCCCACTTCCAATTCCCGGCTAGCGGGAGCCATGAGCAGTTCTTC. Protein product: CASSQPHFQFPASGSHEQFF.

Comments on this clone: Other DNA sequences in the sample encode the same CDR3. The chain uses TRBV7-2 and TRBJ1-2; no firm D call. The CDR3 is made up of 12 amino acids. CDR1 SGHTA and CDR2 FQGNSA come from the germline V gene. V was shortened by 1 base and J by 4 bases, with 4 bases between the two germline ends. For the CDR3, the DNA is TGTGCCAGCAGCTTAGTGCCCTATGGCTACACCTTC. It specifies CASSLVPYGYTF. The entire variable domain, with the rest obtained from reference TRBV7-2 and TRBJ1-2, is as follows: GAGVSQSPSNKVTEKGKDVELRCDPISGHTALYWYRQSLGQGLEFLIYFQGNSAPDKSGLPSDRFSAERTGGSVSTLTIQRTQQEDSAVYLCASSLVPYGYTFGSGTRLTVV.

As concerns this clone: This specimen includes other DNA sequences encoding the same CDR3. The chain has TRBV5-4 and TRBJ2-5; 9 positions agree with TRBD1. Losses at the gene ends were 4 bases for V and 1 base for J; bases not matched to a gene: 2. Germline CDR1 is SGHNT and CDR2 is YYREEE (reference sequence). CDR3 length equals 14 residues. The CDR3 reads CASSGQGTQETQYF. CDR3 in DNA: TGTGCCAGCAGCGGACAGGGGACCCAAGAGACCCAGTACTTC.

This rearrangement joins TRBV11-2 to TRBJ1-3; TRBD1 is a possible D gene (5 bases). V was shortened by 0 bases and J by 0 bases, with 21 bases between the two germline ends. This CDR3 is built from 20 residues. From germline, CDR1 is SGHAT and CDR2 FQNNGV. CDR3 coding DNA: TGTGCCAGCAGCTTAGATTTCGGGACGGTACGCTCCCTCTCTGGAAACACCATATATTTT. This encodes CASSLDFGTVRSLSGNTIYF.

On this clone: Other DNA variants within this sample encode the same CDR3. This chain joins TRBV30 and TRBJ1-1; D remains ambiguous. Germline V gives CDR1 GTSNPN, CDR2 SVGIG (reference sequence). Between the trimmed V and J ends, which lost 0 bases and 6 bases, there was a span of 5 bases. The CDR3 spans 11 residues. Here the CDR3 reads CAWSVRAEAFF. Written as DNA, the CDR3 is TGTGCCTGGAGTGTAAGGGCTGAAGCTTTCTTT.

The V call is TRBV7-2, the J call TRBJ2-5, with a possible D match to TRBD2 (5 bases). The CDR3 covers 15 residues. Germline V lookup: CDR1 SGHTA, CDR2 FQGNSA. Trimming took off 4 bases at V and 4 bases at J, with 16 bases between the two ends. CDR3 in amino acids: CASSSKRRLAETQYF. In DNA, the CDR3 is TGTGCCAGCAGCTCTAAGCGGCGGTTAGCAGAGACCCAGTACTTC.

This clone was observed a single time. The J gene is TRBJ2-7, the V gene TRBV5-1, with D perhaps being TRBD1 or TRBD2 (7 bases each). Germline V gives CDR1 SGHRS, CDR2 YFSETQ. The CDR3 is 15 amino acids. Trimming took off 4 bases at V and 2 bases at J, with 16 bases between the two ends. CDR3 nucleotide sequence: TGCGCCAGCAGCCCGGGGGAGGGGGCTGCCTACGAGCAGTACTTC. Its translation is CASSPGEGAAYEQYF. The whole variable domain, filled in from reference TRBV5-1 and TRBJ2-7, reads KAGVTQTPRYLIKTRGQQVTLSCSPISGHRSVSWYQQTPGQGLQFLFEYFSETQRNKGNFPGRFSGRQFSNSRSEMNVSTLELGDSALYLCASSPGEGAAYEQYFGPGTRLTVT.

With regard to this clone: Other nucleotide sequences from this sample produce the same CDR3. This chain links TRBV7-3 with TRBJ1-1; D perhaps matches TRBD1 (5 bases). Between the trimmed V and J ends, which lost 4 bases and 2 bases, there was a span of 8 bases. Germline CDR1 reads SGHTA; CDR2 reads FQGTGA. The CDR3 contains 13 residues. CDR3 DNA sequence: TGTGCCAGCAGCTCTGACAGAAACACTGAAGCTTTCTTT. The encoded protein is CASSSDRNTEAFF.

Concerning this clone itself: Other DNA sequences in the same sample also yield this CDR3. This chain links TRBV29-1 with TRBJ1-1; maybe TRBD1 (5 bases). Germline V gene data show CDR1 as SQVTM and CDR2 as ANQGSEA. This CDR3 is 13 amino acids long. V lost 4 bases and J 5 bases, leaving 14 bases between the germline ends. The chain's CDR3 is CSVVRGGGTEAFF. The CDR3 DNA reads as TGCAGCGTTGTTCGGGGGGGAGGAACTGAAGCTTTCTTT. Looking up the rest from reference TRBV29-1 and TRBJ1-1 gives the full variable domain: SAVISQKPSRDICQRGTSLTIQCQVDSQVTMMFWYRQQPGQSLTLIATANQGSEATYESGFVIDKFPISRPNLTFSTLTVSNMSPEDSSIYLCSVVRGGGTEAFFGQGTRLTVV.

The CDR3 is CASSLVILAGDTGELFF. CDR3 sequence (DNA): TGTGCCAGCAGCTTAGTTATCCTAGCGGGAGACACCGGGGAGCTGTTTTTT. The J gene is TRBJ2-2, the V gene TRBV7-9; 10 nucleotides match TRBD2. Germline-derived CDR1 and CDR2 are SEHNR and FQNEAQ (reference sequence). CDR3 size: 17 residues. V shed 1 base and J 3 bases; nucleotides not matched to a gene: 5.

The table lists this clone with a count of one. This chain uses TRBV28 with TRBJ1-2; D is unclear. The CDR3 covers 13 residues. Germline-derived CDR1 and CDR2 are MDHEN and SYDVKM. Deletions cut 7 bases from V and 7 bases from J, with 16 bases between. The CDR3 DNA reads as TGTGCCAGCAATACCTTAATCAAGGGTGGCTACACCTTC. Amino acids: CASNTLIKGGYTF.

The chain uses TRBV6-6 and TRBJ2-5, with unresolved D. Trimming removed 5 bases at V and 1 base at J, with 8 bases between. Germline V CDR1 and CDR2: MNHNY, SVGAGI (reference sequence). The CDR3 has 13 residues. This CDR3 reads CASSRVTQETQYF. The CDR3, as DNA: TGTGCCAGCAGTCGGGTAACCCAAGAGACCCAGTACTTC.

The chain combines TRBV19 with TRBJ2-5; the D gene could be TRBD1 or TRBD2 (6 bases each). CDR1 LNHDA and CDR2 SQIVND come from the germline V gene (reference sequence). V gave up 10 bases and J gave up 4 bases, with 19 bases separating them. The CDR3 has 14 amino acids. CDR3 DNA sequence: TGTGCCACCCGGCGGAGGGGGTCGGGAGAGACCCAGTACTTC. Encoded protein: CATRRRGSGETQYF.

The gene calls are TRBV27 and TRBJ2-3; D is unresolved. There are 16 residues in the CDR3. The V gene's germline CDR1 is MNHEY and CDR2 SMNVEV (reference sequence). The ends were cut back, 2 bases at V and 3 bases at J, with 15 bases in the middle. The CDR3 protein is CASSLRRYKMTDTQYF. The CDR3 coding sequence is TGTGCCAGCAGTTTACGAAGATACAAGATGACAGATACGCAGTATTTT.

With regard to this clone: Other nucleotide sequences in the sample specify the same CDR3. The V and J genes are TRBV28 and TRBJ1-2; a possible D gene is TRBD1 (5 bases). V lost 6 bases, J lost 2 bases, and 10 bases lay in between. The CDR3 loop spans 13 amino acids. From germline, CDR1 is MDHEN and CDR2 SYDVKM. CDR3 in amino acids: CASSTGGNYGYTF. The CDR3 DNA reads as TGTGCCAGCAGCACAGGAGGGAACTATGGCTACACCTTC.